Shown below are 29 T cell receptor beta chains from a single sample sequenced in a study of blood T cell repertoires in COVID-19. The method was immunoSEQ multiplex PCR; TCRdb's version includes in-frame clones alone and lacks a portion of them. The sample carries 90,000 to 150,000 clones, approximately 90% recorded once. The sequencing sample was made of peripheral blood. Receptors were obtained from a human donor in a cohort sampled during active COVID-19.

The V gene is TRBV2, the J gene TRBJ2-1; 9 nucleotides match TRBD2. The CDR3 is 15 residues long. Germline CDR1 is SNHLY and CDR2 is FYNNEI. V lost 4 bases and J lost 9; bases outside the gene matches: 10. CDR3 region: CASSGQRGARGEQFF. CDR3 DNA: TGTGCCAGCAGTGGCCAGCGGGGGGCGCGGGGTGAGCAGTTCTTC.

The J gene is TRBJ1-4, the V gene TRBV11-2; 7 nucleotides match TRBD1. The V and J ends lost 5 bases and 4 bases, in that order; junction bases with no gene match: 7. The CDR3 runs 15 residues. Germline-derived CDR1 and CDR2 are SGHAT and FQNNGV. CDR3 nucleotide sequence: TGTGCCAGCAGCACCCGGACAGGAAGTAATGAAAAACTGTTTTTT. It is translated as CASSTRTGSNEKLFF.

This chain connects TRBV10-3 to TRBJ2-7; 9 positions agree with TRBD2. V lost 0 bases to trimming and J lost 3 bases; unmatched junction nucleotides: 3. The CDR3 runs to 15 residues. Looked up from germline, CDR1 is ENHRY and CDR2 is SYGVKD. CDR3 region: CAISESVAGVYEQYF. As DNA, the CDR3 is TGTGCCATCAGTGAGTCTGTAGCGGGGGTCTACGAGCAGTACTTC.

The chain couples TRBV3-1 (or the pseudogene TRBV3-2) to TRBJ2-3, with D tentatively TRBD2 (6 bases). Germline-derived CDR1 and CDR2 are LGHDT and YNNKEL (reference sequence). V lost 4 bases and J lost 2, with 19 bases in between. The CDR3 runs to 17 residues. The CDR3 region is CASSPRDSYYSTDTQYF. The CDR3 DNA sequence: TGTGCCAGCAGCCCTAGGGACTCCTACTATTCCACAGATACGCAGTATTTT.

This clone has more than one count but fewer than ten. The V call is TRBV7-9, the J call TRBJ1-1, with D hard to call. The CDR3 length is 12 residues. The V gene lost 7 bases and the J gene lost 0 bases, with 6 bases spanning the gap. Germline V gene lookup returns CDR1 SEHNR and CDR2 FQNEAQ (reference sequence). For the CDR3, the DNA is TGTGCCAGCACGACGGTGAACACTGAAGCTTTCTTT. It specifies CASTTVNTEAFF.

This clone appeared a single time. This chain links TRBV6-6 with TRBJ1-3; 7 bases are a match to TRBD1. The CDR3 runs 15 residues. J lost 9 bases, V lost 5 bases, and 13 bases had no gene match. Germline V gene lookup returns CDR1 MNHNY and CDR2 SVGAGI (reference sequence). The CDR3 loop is CASSQGQMRGGTIYF. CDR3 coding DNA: TGTGCCAGCAGTCAGGGACAGATGAGAGGGGGCACCATATATTTT.

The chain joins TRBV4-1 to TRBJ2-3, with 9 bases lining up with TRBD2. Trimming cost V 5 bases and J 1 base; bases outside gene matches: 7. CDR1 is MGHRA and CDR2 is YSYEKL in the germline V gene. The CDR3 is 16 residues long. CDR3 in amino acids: CASSTDSGSGTDTQYF. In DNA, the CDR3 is TGCGCCAGCAGCACGGATAGCGGGAGCGGCACAGATACGCAGTATTTT.

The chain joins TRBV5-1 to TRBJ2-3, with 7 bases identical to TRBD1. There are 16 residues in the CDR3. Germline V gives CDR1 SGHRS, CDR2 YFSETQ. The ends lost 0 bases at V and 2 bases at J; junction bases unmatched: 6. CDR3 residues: CASSLEGQPNTDTQYF. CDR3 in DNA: TGCGCCAGCAGCTTGGAGGGACAGCCTAACACAGATACGCAGTATTTT.

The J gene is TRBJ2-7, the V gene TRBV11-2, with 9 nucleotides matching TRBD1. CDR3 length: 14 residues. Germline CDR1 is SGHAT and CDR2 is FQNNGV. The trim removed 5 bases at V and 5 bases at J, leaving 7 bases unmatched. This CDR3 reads CASSPPGTGNEQYF. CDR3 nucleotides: TGTGCCAGCAGCCCACCCGGGACAGGGAACGAGCAGTACTTC.

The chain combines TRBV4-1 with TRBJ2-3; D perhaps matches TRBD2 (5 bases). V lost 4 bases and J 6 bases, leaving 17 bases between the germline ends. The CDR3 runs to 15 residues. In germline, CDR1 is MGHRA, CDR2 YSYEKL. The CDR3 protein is CASSLPAGIGDTQYF. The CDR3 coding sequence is TGCGCCAGCAGCCTACCGGCGGGTATCGGGGATACGCAGTATTTT.

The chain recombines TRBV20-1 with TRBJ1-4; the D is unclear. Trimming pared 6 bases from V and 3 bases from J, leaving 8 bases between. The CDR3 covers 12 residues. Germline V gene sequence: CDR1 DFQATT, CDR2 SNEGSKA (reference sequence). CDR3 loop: CSASSANEKLFF. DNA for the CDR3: TGCAGTGCCAGTTCCGCTAATGAAAAACTGTTTTTT.

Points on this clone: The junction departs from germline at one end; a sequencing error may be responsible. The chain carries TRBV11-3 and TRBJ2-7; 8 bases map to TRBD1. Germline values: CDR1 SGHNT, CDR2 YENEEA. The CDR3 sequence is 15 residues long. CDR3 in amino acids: CTSSLDLQGDNEQYF. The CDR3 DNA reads TGTACCAGCAGCTTAGATCTACAGGGGGACAACGAGCAGTACTTC.

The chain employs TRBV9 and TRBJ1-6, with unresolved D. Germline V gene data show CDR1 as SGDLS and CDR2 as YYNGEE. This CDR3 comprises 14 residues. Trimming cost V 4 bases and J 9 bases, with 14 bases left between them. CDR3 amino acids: CASSLAGGTSPLHF. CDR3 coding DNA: TGTGCCAGCAGCTTGGCGGGCGGCACTTCACCCCTCCACTTT.

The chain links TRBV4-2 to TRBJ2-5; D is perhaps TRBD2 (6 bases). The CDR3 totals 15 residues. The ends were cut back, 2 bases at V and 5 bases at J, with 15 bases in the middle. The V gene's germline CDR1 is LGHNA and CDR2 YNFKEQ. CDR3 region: CASSQIAVRAETQYF. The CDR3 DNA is TGTGCCAGCAGCCAAATAGCGGTGAGGGCGGAGACCCAGTACTTC.

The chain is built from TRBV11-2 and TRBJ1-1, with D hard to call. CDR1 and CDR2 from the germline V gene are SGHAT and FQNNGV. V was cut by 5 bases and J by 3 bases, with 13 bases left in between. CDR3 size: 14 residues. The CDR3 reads CASSPPGLYTEAFF. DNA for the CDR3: TGTGCCAGCAGCCCCCCGGGGTTGTACACTGAAGCTTTCTTT.

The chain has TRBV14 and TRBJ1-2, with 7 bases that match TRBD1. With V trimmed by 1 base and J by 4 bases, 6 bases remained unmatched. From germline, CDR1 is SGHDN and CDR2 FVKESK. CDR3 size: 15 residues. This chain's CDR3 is CASSQGNDRAYGYTF. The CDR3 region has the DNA TGTGCCAGCAGCCAAGGAAACGACAGGGCCTATGGCTACACCTTC.

CDR3 sequence reads: CASRRCTGELFF. The CDR3 DNA follows: TGTGCCAGCAGGAGGTGTACCGGGGAGCTGTTTTTT. The chain has TRBV6-4 and TRBJ2-2; D unresolved. The CDR3 covers 12 residues. The V gene's germline CDR1 is MRHNA and CDR2 SNTAGT. V was shortened by 6 bases and J by 5 bases, with 7 bases between the two germline ends.

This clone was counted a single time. The chain's CDR3 is CASTPGGAYNSPLHF. The CDR3 DNA reads as TGTGCCAGTACCCCAGGGGGCGCGTATAATTCACCCCTCCACTTT. V is TRBV19 and J is TRBJ1-6, with 8 nucleotides matching TRBD1. Germline values: CDR1 LNHDA, CDR2 SQIVND (reference sequence). The ends lost 7 bases at V and 4 bases at J; junction bases unmatched: 6. The CDR3 has 15 amino acids.

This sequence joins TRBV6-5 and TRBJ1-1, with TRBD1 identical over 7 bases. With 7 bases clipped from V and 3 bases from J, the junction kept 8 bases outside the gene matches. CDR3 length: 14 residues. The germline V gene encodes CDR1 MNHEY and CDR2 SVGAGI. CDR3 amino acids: CASKPGTVDTEAFF. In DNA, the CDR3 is TGTGCCAGCAAACCCGGGACAGTAGACACTGAAGCTTTCTTT.

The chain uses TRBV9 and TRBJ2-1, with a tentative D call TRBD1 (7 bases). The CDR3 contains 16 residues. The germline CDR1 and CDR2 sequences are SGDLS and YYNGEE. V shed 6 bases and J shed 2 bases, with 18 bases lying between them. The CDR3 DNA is TGTGCCAGCACCCCCGGAGGGGGCACAACCTACAATGAGCAGTTCTTC. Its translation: CASTPGGGTTYNEQFF.

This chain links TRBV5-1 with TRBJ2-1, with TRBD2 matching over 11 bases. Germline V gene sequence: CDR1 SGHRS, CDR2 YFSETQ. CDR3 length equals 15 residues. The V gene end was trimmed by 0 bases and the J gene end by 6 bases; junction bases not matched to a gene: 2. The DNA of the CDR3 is TGCGCCAGCAGCTTGGAACTAGCGGGGGTCAATGAGCAGTTCTTC. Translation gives CASSLELAGVNEQFF.

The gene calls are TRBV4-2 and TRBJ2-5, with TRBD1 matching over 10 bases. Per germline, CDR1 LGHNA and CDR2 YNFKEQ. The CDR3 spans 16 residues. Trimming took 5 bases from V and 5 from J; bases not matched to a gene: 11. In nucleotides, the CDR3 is TGTGCCAGCAGCGGCCGAGGACAGGGGGTTAGGGAGACCCAGTACTTC. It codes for CASSGRGQGVRETQYF.

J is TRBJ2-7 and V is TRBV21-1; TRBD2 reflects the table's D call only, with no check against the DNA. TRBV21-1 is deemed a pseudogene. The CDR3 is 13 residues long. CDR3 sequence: CASSPAGGNEQYF. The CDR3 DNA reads TGTGCCAGCAGTCCAGCGGGAGGGAACGAGCAGTACTTC.

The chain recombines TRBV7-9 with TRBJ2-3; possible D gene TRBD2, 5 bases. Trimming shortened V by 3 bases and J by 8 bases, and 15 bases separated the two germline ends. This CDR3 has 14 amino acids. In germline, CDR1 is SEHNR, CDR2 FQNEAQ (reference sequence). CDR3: CASSFLQSGGTQYF. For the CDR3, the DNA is TGTGCCAGCAGCTTTTTACAGAGCGGCGGTACGCAGTATTTT.

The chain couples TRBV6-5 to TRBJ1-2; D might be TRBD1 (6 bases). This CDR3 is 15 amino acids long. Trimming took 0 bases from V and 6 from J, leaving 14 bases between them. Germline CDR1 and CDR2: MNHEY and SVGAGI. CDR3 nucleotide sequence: TGTGCCAGCAGTTACTCGGGCGACAGGTTGGATGGCTACACCTTC. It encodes CASSYSGDRLDGYTF.

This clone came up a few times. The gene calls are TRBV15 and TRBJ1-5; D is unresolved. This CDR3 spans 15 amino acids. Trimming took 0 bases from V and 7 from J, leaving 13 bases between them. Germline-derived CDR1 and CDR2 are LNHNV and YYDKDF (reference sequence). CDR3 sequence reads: CATSRDLASGQPQHF. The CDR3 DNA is TGTGCCACCAGCAGAGATCTAGCTTCTGGGCAGCCCCAGCATTTT.

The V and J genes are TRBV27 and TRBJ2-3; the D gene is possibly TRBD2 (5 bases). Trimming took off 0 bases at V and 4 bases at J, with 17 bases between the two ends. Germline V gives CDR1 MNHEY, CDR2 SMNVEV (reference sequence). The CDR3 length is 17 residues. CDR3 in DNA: TGTGCCAGCAGTTTATCGACTGGGGAGTTTTATCCAGATACGCAGTATTTT. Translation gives CASSLSTGEFYPDTQYF.

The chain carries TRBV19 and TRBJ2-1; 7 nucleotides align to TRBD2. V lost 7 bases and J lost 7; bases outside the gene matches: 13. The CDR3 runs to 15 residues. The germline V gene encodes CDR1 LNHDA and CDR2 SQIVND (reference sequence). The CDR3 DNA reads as TGTGCCAGTACGAAAGCGGGAAAGGCCTTAAATGAGCAGTTCTTC. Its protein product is CASTKAGKALNEQFF.

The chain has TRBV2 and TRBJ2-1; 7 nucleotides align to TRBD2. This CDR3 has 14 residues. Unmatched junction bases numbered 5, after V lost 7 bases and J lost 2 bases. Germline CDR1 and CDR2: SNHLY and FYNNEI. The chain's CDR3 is CASTGLAAYNEQFF. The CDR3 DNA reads TGTGCCAGCACGGGTCTAGCGGCCTACAATGAGCAGTTCTTC.